This T cell receptor (beta chain) is from a study of T-cell reconstitution after alpha-beta-depleted transplantation in children. The sample holds many counts of this clonotype. During its preparation, the TCRbeta library received unique molecular identifiers. TCRdb reprocessed the PCR reads via MiXCR and lists one record per CDR3 protein. The repertoire consists of some 340,000 distinct CDR3 sequences, with about a tenth occurring once and the leading ten covering 2% to 3%. The length of the CDR3 is 16 residues. V dropped 3 bases and J dropped 5 bases, with 16 bases sitting between them. Per the germline V gene, CDR1 is MGHDK and CDR2 is SYGVNS.

The material was PBMCs from the stem cell graft donor, obtained from the stem cell graft. This chain connects TRBV25-1 to TRBJ1-4, with D hard to call. This receptor was obtained from a human donor who donated a stem cell graft to a child with acute lymphoblastic leukemia. Written as DNA, the CDR3 is TGTGCCAGCAGTGAGCCCCCGGTGGGCTTGAATGAAAAACTGTTTTTT. Translation: CASSEPPVGLNEKLFF. The variable domain in full, completed from reference TRBV25-1 and TRBJ1-4, reads EADIYQTPRYLVIGTGKKITLECSQTMGHDKMYWYQQDPGMELHLIHYSYGVNSTEKGDLSSESTVSRIRTEHFPLTLESARPSHTSQYLCASSEPPVGLNEKLFFGSGTQLSVL.